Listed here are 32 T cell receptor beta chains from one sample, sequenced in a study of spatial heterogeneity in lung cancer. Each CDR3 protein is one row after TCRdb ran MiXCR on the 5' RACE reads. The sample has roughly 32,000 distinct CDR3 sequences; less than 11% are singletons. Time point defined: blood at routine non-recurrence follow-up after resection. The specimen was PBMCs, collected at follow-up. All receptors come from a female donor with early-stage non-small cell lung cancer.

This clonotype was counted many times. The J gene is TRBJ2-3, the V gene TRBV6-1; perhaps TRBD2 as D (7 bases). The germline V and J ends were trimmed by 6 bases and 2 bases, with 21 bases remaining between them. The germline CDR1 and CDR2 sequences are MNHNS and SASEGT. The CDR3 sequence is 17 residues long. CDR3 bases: TGTGCCAGCAGGCTAAGGGGGGGTCCCACTTCCACAGATACGCAGTATTTT. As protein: CASRLRGGPTSTDTQYF.

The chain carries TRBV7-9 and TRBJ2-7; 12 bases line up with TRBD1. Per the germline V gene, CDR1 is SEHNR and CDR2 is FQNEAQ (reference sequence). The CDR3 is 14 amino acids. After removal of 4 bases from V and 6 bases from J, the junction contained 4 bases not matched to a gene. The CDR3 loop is CASSSPGQGAEQYF. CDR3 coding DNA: TGTGCCAGCAGCTCTCCGGGACAGGGGGCCGAGCAGTACTTC. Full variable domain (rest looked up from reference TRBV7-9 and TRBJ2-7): DTGVSQNPRHKITKRGQNVTFRCDPISEHNRLYWYRQTLGQGPEFLTYFQNEAQLEKSRLLSDRFSAERPKGSFSTLEIQRTEQGDSAMYLCASSSPGQGAEQYFGPGTRLTVT.

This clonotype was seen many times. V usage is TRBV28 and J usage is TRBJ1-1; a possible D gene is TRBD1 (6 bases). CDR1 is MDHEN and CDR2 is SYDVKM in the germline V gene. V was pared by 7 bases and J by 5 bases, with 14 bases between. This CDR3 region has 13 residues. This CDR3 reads CASNPGVGTEAFF. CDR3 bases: TGTGCCAGCAACCCAGGGGTAGGGACTGAAGCTTTCTTT.

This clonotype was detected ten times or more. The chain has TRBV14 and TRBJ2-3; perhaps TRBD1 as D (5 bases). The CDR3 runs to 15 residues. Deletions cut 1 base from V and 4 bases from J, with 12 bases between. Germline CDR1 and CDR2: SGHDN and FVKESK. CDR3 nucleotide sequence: TGTGCCAGCAGCCAAGTATTGGGGCACGCAGATACGCAGTATTTT. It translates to CASSQVLGHADTQYF.

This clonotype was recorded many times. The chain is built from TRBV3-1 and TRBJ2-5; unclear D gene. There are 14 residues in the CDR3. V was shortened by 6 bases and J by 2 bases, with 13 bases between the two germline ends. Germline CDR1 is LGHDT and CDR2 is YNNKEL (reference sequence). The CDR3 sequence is CASSDNSVQETQYF. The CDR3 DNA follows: TGTGCCAGCAGTGACAACAGCGTGCAAGAGACCCAGTACTTC.

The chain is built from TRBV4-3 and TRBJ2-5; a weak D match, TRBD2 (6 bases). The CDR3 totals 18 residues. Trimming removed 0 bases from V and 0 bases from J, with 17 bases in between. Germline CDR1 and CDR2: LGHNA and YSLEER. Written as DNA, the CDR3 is TGCGCCAGCAGCCAAGAGACACGGGGGTCCCCGTACCAAGAGACCCAGTACTTC. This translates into CASSQETRGSPYQETQYF.

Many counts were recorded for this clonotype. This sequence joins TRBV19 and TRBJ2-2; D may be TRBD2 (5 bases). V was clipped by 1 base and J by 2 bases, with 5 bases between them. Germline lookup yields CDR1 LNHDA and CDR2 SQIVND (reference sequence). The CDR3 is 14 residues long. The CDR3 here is CASSIGTNTGELFF. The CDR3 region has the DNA TGTGCCAGTAGTATAGGGACTAACACCGGGGAGCTGTTTTTT.

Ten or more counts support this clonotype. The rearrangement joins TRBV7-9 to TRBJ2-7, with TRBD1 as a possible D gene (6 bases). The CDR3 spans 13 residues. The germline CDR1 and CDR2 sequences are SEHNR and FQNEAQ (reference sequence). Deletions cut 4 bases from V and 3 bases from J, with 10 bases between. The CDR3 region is CASSSPGDYEQYF. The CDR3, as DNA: TGTGCCAGCAGCTCCCCAGGGGACTACGAGCAGTACTTC.

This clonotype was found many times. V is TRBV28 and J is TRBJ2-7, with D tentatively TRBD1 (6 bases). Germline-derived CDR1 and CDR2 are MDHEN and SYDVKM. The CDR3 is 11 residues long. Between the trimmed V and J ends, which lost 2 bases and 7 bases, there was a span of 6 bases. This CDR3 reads CASSLRGEQYF. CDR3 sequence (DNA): TGTGCCAGCAGTTTAAGGGGGGAGCAGTACTTC.

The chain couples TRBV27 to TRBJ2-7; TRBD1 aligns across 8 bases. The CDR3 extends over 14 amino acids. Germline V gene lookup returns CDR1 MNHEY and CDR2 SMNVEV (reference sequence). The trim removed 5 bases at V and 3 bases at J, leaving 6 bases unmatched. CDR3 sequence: CASSPGTGFYEQYF. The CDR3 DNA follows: TGTGCCAGCAGTCCAGGGACAGGTTTCTACGAGCAGTACTTC.

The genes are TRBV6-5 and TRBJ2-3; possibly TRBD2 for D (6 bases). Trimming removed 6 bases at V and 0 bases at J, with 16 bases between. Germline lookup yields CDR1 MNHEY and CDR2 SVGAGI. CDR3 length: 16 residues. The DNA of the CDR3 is TGTGCCAGCAGCCCATCAGTAGCGGCCAGCACAGATACGCAGTATTTT. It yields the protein CASSPSVAASTDTQYF.

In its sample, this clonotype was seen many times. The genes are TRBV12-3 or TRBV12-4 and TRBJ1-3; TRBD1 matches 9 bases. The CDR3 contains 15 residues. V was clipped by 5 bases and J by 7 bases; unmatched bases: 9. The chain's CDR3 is CASSAGTGYWNTIYF. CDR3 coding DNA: TGTGCCAGCAGTGCCGGGACAGGGTATTGGAACACCATATATTTT.

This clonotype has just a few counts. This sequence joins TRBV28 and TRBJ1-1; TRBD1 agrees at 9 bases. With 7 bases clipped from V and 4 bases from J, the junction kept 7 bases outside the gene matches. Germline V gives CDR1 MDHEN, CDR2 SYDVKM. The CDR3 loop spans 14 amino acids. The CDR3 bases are TGTGCCAGCACCGGGACAGGGAGGATCACTGAAGCTTTCTTT. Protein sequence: CASTGTGRITEAFF.

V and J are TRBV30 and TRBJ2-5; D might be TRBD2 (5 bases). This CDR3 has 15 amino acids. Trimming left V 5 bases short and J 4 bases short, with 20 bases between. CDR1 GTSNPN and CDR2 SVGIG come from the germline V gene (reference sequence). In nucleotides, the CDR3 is TGTGCCTGGCACCCTAGACGGTCTGCGGGAGAGACCCAGTACTTC. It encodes CAWHPRRSAGETQYF. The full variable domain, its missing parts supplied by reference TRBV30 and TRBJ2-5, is SQTIHQWPATLVQPVGSPLSLECTVEGTSNPNLYWYRQAAGRGLQLLFYSVGIGQISSEVPQNLSASRPQDRQFILSSKKLLLSDSGFYLCAWHPRRSAGETQYFGPGTRLLVL.

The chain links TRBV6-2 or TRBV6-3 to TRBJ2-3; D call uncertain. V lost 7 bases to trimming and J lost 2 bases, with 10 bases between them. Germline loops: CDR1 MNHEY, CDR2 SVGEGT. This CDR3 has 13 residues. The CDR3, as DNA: TGTGCCAGCACCTCCGACTCCACAGATACGCAGTATTTT. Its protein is CASTSDSTDTQYF.

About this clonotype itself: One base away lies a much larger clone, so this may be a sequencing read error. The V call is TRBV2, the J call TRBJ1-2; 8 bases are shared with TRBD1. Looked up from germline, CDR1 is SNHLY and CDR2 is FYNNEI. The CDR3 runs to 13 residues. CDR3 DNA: TGTGCCAGCAGTACAGGGGGTGACTATGGCCACACCTTC. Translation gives CASSTGGDYGHTF.

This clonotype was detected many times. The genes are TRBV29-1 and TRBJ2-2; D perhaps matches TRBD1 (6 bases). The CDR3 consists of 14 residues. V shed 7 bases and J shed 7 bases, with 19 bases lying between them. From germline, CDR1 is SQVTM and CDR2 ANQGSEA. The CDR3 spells CSAWGPGQVGELFF. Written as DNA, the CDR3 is TGCAGCGCTTGGGGGCCGGGACAAGTCGGGGAGCTGTTTTTT.

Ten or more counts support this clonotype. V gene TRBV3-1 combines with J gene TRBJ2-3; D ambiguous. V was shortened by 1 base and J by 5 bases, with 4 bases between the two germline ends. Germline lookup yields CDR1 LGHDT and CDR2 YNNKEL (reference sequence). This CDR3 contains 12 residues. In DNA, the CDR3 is TGTGCCAGCAGCCAAGCGGAAGATACGCAGTATTTT. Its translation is CASSQAEDTQYF.

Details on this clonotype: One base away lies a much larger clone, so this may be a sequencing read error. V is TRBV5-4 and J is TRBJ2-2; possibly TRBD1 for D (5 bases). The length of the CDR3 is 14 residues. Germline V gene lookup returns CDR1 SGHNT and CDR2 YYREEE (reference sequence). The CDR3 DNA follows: TGTGTCAGCAGCGAAATAGGGGTGGCCGGGGAGCTGTTTTTT. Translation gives CVSSEIGVAGELFF.

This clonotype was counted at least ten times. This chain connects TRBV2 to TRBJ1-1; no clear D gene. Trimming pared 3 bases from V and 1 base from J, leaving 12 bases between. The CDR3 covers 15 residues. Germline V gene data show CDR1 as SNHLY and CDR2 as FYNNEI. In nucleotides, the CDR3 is TGTGCCAGCAGTGATTCGGGCGATAGGAACACTGAAGCTTTCTTT. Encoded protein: CASSDSGDRNTEAFF.

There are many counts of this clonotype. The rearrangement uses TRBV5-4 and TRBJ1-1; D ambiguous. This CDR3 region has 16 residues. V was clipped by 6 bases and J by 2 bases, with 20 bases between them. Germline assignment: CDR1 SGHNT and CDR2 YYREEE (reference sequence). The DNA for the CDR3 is TGTGCCAGCACACCAGCGACCGCCCAAATTAACACTGAAGCTTTCTTT. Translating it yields CASTPATAQINTEAFF.

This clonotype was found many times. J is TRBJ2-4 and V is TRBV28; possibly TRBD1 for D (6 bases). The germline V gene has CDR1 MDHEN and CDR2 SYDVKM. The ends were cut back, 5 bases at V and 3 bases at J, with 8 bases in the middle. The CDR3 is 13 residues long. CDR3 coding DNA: TGTGCCAGCAGTCCAGGGGACAAAAACATTCAGTACTTC. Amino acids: CASSPGDKNIQYF.

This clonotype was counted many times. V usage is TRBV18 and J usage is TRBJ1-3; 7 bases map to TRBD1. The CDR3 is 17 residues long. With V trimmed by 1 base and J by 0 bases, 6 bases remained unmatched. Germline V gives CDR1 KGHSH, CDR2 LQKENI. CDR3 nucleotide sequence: TGTGCCAGCTCACCACTGGGACAGTTTTCCTCTGGAAACACCATATATTTT. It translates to CASSPLGQFSSGNTIYF.

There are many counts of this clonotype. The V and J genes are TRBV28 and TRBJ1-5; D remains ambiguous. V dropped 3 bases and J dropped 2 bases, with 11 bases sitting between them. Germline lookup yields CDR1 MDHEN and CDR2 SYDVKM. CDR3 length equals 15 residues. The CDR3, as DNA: TGTGCCAGCAGTTTGGCCCAGTTTCGCAATCAGCCCCAGCATTTT. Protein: CASSLAQFRNQPQHF.

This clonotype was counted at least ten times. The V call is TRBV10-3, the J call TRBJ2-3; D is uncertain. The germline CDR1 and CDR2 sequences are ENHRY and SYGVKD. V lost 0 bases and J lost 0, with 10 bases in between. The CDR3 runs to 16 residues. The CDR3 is CAISESGLTSTDTQYF. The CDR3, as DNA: TGTGCCATCAGTGAGTCGGGCCTCACAAGCACAGATACGCAGTATTTT.

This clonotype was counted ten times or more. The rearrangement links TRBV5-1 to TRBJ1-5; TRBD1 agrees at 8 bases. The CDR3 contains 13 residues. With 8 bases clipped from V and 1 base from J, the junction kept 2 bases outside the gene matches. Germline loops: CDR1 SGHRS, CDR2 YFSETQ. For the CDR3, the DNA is TGCGCCAGGGGACAGGAGAGCAATCAGCCCCAGCATTTT. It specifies CARGQESNQPQHF.

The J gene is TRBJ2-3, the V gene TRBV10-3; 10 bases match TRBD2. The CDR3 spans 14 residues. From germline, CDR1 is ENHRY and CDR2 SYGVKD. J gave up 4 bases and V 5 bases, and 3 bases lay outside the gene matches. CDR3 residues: CAISSGGAADTQYF. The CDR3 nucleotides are TGTGCCATCAGTAGCGGGGGGGCCGCAGATACGCAGTATTTT.

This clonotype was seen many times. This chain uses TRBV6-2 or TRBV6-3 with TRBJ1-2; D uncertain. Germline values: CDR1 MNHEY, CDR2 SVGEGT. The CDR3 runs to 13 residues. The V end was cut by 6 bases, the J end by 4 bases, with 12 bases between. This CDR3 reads CASSPHLGYGYTF. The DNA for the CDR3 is TGTGCCAGCAGCCCTCACTTGGGCTATGGCTACACCTTC.

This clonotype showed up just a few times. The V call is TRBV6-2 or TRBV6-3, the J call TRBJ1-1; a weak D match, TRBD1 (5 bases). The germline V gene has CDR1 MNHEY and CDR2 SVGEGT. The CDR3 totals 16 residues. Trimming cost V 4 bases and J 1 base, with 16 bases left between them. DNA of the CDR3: TGTGCCAGCAGTTCCGGATGGGGAGGGGCGAACACTGAAGCTTTCTTT. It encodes CASSSGWGGANTEAFF.

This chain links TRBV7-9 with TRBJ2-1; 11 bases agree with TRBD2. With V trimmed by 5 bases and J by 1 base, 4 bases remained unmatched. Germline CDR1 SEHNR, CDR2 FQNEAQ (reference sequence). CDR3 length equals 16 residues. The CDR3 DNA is TGTGCCAGCAGCAGGGGACTAGCGGATTCCTACAATGAGCAGTTCTTC. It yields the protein CASSRGLADSYNEQFF.

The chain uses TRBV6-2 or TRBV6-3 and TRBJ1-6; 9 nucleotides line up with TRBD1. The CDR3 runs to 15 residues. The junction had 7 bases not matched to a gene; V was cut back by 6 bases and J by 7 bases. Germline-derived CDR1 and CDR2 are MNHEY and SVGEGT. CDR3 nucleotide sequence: TGTGCCAGCAGCCGACTGACAGGGGGAAATTCACCCCTCCACTTT. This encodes CASSRLTGGNSPLHF.

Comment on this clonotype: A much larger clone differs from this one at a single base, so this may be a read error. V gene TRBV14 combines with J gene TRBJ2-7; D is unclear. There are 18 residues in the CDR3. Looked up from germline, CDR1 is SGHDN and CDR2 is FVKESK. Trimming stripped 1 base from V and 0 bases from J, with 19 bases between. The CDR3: CASSQALFIGRSSYEQYF. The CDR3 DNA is TGTGCCAGCAGCCAAGCTTTGTTTATAGGCCGTAGCTCCTACGAGCAGTACTTC.